In its sample, the clone carrying this TCR beta chain was seen once. Its antigen is as yet unknown. The data stem from a study of shared clonotypes between healthy human individuals. Original processing methods: As immunoSEQ supplied junction-only sequences (without quality scores), filtering differed. TCRdb's table, derived via immunoSEQ multiplex PCR, lists solely in-frame clones and lacks some. The V and J calls and clone size are taken from that table; D and trimming were inferred from the DNA. The data show around 440,000 clones, approximately 77% seen once. Study findings and constraints: Tissue TCR repertoires likely differ from these blood-only repertoires. The diversity represented, both genetic and in exposure history, was limited by few donors.

The CDR3 has 13 residues. Per the germline V gene, CDR1 is SGHDT and CDR2 is YYEEEE. The rearrangement joins TRBV5-6 to TRBJ2-5, with no clear D. The better agreement between TRBJ2-7 and the DNA end casts doubt on the J call. Sequenced: PBMCs. The TCR was taken from a woman aged 40-49 years in good health. Some clones in this sample may be carry-over from other donors' samples. The CDR3 sequence: CASSLDLGYEQYF. Here the CDR3 DNA reads TGTGCCAGCAGCTTGGACCTCGGATACGAGCAGTACTTC.